This entry concerns a single T cell receptor (beta chain). Its antigen is undetermined. The PCR employed 60 Vbeta primers together with 13 Jbeta primers. The data were produced by immunoSEQ multiplex PCR, yet TCRdb's version contains in-frame clones alone and is incomplete. The table records around 120,000 clones, around 74% of them present only once. The data belong to a study of cytomegalovirus exposure and HLA in healthy donors. General observations from the study: TCR association rates varied by HLA locus in a later analysis, with DRB1 highest and HLA-C lowest.

Trimming took 0 bases from V and 1 from J; bases not matched to a gene: 11. This CDR3 comprises 19 residues. Per germline, CDR1 SGDLS and CDR2 YYNGEE. This TCR was recovered from a man in his sixties in good health and CMV-seropositive. Sequencing used PBMCs. This chain uses TRBV9 with TRBJ2-2; 8 bases agree with TRBD2. CDR3 sequence (DNA): TGTGCCAGCAGCGTAGCTCCAGAGCGGGGGAAAGAGAACACCGGGGAGCTGTTTTTT. Translated: CASSVAPERGKENTGELFF.